The entry below gives a single T cell receptor (beta chain) sequence along with its context. The antigen is unknown. A much larger clone sits a single nucleotide away, making a read error possible. The sample originates from a study of tumor-infiltrating lymphocytes in primary liver carcinoma. Study-level background: Each participant had primary liver carcinoma, and surgical resection was the treatment.

Study findings and constraints: When set against blood, tumors had a significantly higher top-250-clone fraction (p = 0.039). Tumor-adjacent and tumor-blood pairs showed less overlap than tumor region pairs.

Researchers drew blood RNA from unsorted whole blood and extracted germline DNA as well. Collected before surgery were about 3.7 milliliters of peripheral blood. With a constant-region primer, TCR beta cDNA was made from approximately 520 ng of total RNA. Libraries for TCR beta were built through three nested multiplex PCR rounds, which together made up a slightly modified ARM-PCR procedure. Both of the initial two PCR rounds ran for about 11 cycles and employed TRBV1-TRBV30 forward primers alongside a C-beta reverse primer. One entry per CDR3 protein, called by TCRdb with MiXCR from the multiplex PCR reads. Among about 200,000 distinct CDR3 sequences listed, approximately 64% were seen once. In germline, CDR1 is SGHDT, CDR2 YYEEEE. The V segment lost 0 bases and the J segment 9 bases; nucleotides outside the gene matches: 5. This CDR3 has 13 amino acids.

Sequences were obtained from peripheral blood. V gene TRBV5-6 combines with J gene TRBJ1-2, with TRBD1 matching 7 bases. This receptor was identified in a woman in her sixties with primary liver carcinoma and hepatitis B virus infection. The chain's CDR3 is CASSLGDRDSYTF. As DNA, the CDR3 is TGTGCCAGCAGCTTGGGGGACAGAGATAGCTACACCTTC.